The clone carrying this T cell receptor beta chain was seen only a few times. This specimen belongs to a study of T-cell reconstitution after alpha-beta-depleted transplantation in children. Using unique molecular identifiers, the investigators prepared the TCRbeta library. TCRdb analysed the PCR reads with MiXCR anew, one entry per CDR3 protein. The sample has 250,000 to 350,000 distinct CDR3 sequences; 9.9% are singletons. Sequencing used PBMCs from the stem cell graft donor, obtained from the stem cell graft. This clonotype originated in a human donor who donated a stem cell graft to a child with SCID.

CDR3 amino acids: CASSLAAGTQETQYF. The CDR3 bases are TGTGCCAGCAGCTTAGCGGCGGGGACCCAAGAGACCCAGTACTTC. The chain links TRBV11-2 to TRBJ2-5, with a possible D match to TRBD2 (6 bases). This CDR3 spans 15 amino acids. CDR1 SGHAT and CDR2 FQNNGV come from the germline V gene. Trimming shortened V by 1 base and J by 1 base, and 10 bases separated the two germline ends.